The present T cell receptor (beta chain) was sequenced within a study of T cells after yellow fever vaccination. This clonotype was counted at least ten times. TCRdb used MiXCR to reprocess the 5' RACE reads, holding one entry per CDR3 protein. The data show over 250,000 distinct CDR3 sequences, with 5.2% seen just once and under 3.5% held by the top ten. The CDR3 runs to 14 residues. The V end lost 6 bases, the J end lost 1 base, and 13 bases lay between the germline ends. This chain links TRBV12-3 or TRBV12-4 with TRBJ2-7, with D perhaps matching TRBD1 or TRBD2 (5 bases each). The material sequenced was CD4+ T cells sorted from PBMCs, taken on the day of the yellow fever booster vaccination. This sequence was found in a man younger than 35 who received the YFV17D yellow fever vaccine. The CDR3 DNA reads as TGTGCCAGCAGATACCGGGACCAATCCTACGAGCAGTACTTC. Amino acid sequence: CASRYRDQSYEQYF.